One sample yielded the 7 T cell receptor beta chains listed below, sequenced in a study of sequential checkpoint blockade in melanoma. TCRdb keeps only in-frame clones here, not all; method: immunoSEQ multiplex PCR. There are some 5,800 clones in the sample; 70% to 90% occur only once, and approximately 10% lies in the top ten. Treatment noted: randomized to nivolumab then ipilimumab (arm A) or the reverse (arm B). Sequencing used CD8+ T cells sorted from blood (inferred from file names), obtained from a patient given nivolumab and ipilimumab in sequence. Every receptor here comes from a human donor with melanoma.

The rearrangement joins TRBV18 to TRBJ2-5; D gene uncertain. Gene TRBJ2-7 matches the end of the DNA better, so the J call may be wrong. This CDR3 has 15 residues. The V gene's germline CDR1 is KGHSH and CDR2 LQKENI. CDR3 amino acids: CASSPPTDFNYEQYF. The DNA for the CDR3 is TGTGCCAGCTCACCACCGACTGATTTTAACTACGAGCAGTACTTC.

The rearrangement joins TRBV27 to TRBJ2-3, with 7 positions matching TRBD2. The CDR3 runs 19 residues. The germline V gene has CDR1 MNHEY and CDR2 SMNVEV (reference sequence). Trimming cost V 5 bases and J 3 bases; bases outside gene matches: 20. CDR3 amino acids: CASSALGWEGLTETDTQYF. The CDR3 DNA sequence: TGTGCCAGCAGTGCACTCGGGTGGGAGGGCCTTACGGAGACAGATACGCAGTATTTT.

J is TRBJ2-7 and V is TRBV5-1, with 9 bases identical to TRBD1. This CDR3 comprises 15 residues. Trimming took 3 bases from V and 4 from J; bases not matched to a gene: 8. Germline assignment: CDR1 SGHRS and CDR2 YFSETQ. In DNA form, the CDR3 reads TGCGCCAGCAGCTATGGAGGGACAGGGAAGTACGAGCAGTACTTC. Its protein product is CASSYGGTGKYEQYF.

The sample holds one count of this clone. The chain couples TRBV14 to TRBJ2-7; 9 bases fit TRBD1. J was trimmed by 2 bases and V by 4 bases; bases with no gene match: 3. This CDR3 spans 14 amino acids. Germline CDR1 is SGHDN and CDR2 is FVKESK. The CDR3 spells CASSLTGGPYEQYF. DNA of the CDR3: TGTGCCAGCAGCCTGACAGGGGGTCCCTACGAGCAGTACTTC.

CDR3 sequence: CASSLGQSGRGTGELFF. As DNA, the CDR3 is TGTGCCAGCAGCCTAGGCCAAAGCGGGAGGGGTACCGGGGAGCTGTTTTTT. V usage is TRBV7-9 and J usage is TRBJ2-2, with TRBD2 matching 10 bases. Germline V gene lookup returns CDR1 SEHNR and CDR2 FQNEAQ (reference sequence). V was clipped by 5 bases and J by 5 bases; unmatched bases: 11. The CDR3 has 17 amino acids. Filled out from reference TRBV7-9 and TRBJ2-2, the complete variable domain reads DTGVSQNPRHKITKRGQNVTFRCDPISEHNRLYWYRQTLGQGPEFLTYFQNEAQLEKSRLLSDRFSAERPKGSFSTLEIQRTEQGDSAMYLCASSLGQSGRGTGELFFGEGSRLTVL.

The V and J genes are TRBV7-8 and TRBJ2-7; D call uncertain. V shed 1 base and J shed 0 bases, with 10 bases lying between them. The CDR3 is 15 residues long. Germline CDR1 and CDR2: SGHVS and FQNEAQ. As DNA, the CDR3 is TGTGCCAGCAGCTTAGGGGCCGGAAGCTCCTACGAGCAGTACTTC. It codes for CASSLGAGSSYEQYF.

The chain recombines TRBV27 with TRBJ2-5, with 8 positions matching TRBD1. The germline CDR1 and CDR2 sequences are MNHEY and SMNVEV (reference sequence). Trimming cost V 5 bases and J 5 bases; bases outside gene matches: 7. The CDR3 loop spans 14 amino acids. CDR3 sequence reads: CASSQQGVGETQYF. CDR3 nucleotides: TGTGCCAGCAGTCAACAGGGGGTAGGTGAGACCCAGTACTTC.